These T cell receptor beta chains were read from a single sample in a study of shared clonotypes between healthy human individuals. Only in-frame clones appear in the TCRdb table, and some are missing; sequencing was by immunoSEQ multiplex PCR. This sample has around 2.1 million clones; about 93% occur once, and the top ten carry under 2%. The sequencing sample was made of naive CD8+ T cells from PBMCs. These receptors all stem from a man younger than 35 in good health. Some clones in this sample may be carry-over from other donors' samples. Both conserved end residues are part of each CDR3. Each record gives: CDR3 DNA, CDR3 protein, V gene, D gene, J gene, CDR3 length, clone size. The D gene is left open where the match is weak. Expanded clones are given a class, and other clones once, few, many or no size at all.

DNA: TGTGCCAGCAGCCTAGGACTAGCGGGAGTTCAGTACGAGCAGTACTTC
CDR3: CASSLGLAGVQYEQYF
V: TRBV7-8
D: TRBD2
J: TRBJ2-7
length: 16
size: -

DNA: TGTGCCAGCAGCCAAGCTGGAAACACCATATATTTT
CDR3: CASSQAGNTIYF
V: TRBV4-2
D: -
J: TRBJ1-3
length: 12
size: -

DNA: TGCGCCAGCAGCCAAGATCACAGCGGGGGCTTCTACGAGCAGTACTTC
CDR3: CASSQDHSGGFYEQYF
V: TRBV4-1
D: TRBD2
J: TRBJ2-7
length: 16
size: -

DNA: TGTGCCAGCAGAACCCTGGACTACCTCGGCACAGATACGCAGTATTTT
CDR3: CASRTLDYLGTDTQYF
V: TRBV2
D: -
J: TRBJ2-3
length: 16
size: -

DNA: TGTGCCAGCAGCCCACCCCTGAACACTGAAGCTTTCTTT
CDR3: CASSPPLNTEAFF
V: TRBV11-2
D: -
J: TRBJ1-1
length: 13
size: -

DNA: TGTGCAAGTCGCCCGGGGTGGGAGGGCCCGGACAAAAACATTCAGTACTTC
CDR3: CASRPGWEGPDKNIQYF
V: TRBV12-2
D: -
J: TRBJ2-4
length: 17
size: -

DNA: TGTGCCAGCGCAGGGTTCACTGAAGCTTTCTTT
CDR3: CASAGFTEAFF
V: TRBV16
D: -
J: TRBJ1-1
length: 11
size: -

DNA: TGTGCCAGCAGCCATACCCTTCGGGACTCTCGCCTAGGGGAGACCCAGTACTTC
CDR3: CASSHTLRDSRLGETQYF
V: TRBV7-9
D: -
J: TRBJ2-5
length: 18
size: once

DNA: TGTGCCAGCAGCCAAGAGTGGCGGACAGGGGGCTCCTACGAGCAGTACTTC
CDR3: CASSQEWRTGGSYEQYF
V: TRBV4-2
D: TRBD1
J: TRBJ2-7
length: 17
size: -

DNA: TGTGCCAGCAGCCCGATCTCTAGCTCCTACAATGAGCAGTTCTTC
CDR3: CASSPISSSYNEQFF
V: TRBV7-3
D: -
J: TRBJ2-1
length: 15
size: -

DNA: TGTGCCAGCAGTATTACAGGGGTCTCTGGGGCCAACGTCCTGACTTTC
CDR3: CASSITGVSGANVLTF
V: TRBV27
D: TRBD1
J: TRBJ2-6
length: 16
size: once

DNA: TGTGCCAGCAGTTCTCGGGACTTTCCCTACGAGCAGTACTTC
CDR3: CASSSRDFPYEQYF
V: TRBV27
D: -
J: TRBJ2-7
length: 14
size: -

DNA: TGTGCCAGCAGTGGGAGGGGTTGGCCCCGGGGCACCGGGGAGCTGTTTTTT
CDR3: CASSGRGWPRGTGELFF
V: TRBV6-1
D: -
J: TRBJ2-2
length: 17
size: -

DNA: TGTGCCAGTAGTATGGCCCGACAGTATAGCAATCAGCCCCAGCATTTT
CDR3: CASSMARQYSNQPQHF
V: TRBV19
D: -
J: TRBJ1-5
length: 16
size: -

DNA: TGTGCCAGCAGTCCCCGGGGAAGCTCCTACGAGCAGTACTTC
CDR3: CASSPRGSSYEQYF
V: TRBV27
D: -
J: TRBJ2-7
length: 14
size: -

DNA: TGCGCCAGCAGCCAAGGCGGTGGGCCTGGCTACACCTTC
CDR3: CASSQGGGPGYTF
V: TRBV4-1
D: -
J: TRBJ1-2
length: 13
size: -

DNA: TGTGCCAGCAGAGCCGCGGAGGGGGATTACAATGAGCAGTTCTTC
CDR3: CASRAAEGDYNEQFF
V: TRBV7-9
D: -
J: TRBJ2-1
length: 15
size: -

DNA: TGTGCCAGCAGTGGCCGGGACAGACGACTTCAAGAGACCCAGTACTTC
CDR3: CASSGRDRRLQETQYF
V: TRBV27
D: TRBD1
J: TRBJ2-5
length: 16
size: -

DNA: TGTGCCAGCAGCTTGGCCAGGGGCTACGAGCAGTACTTC
CDR3: CASSLARGYEQYF
V: TRBV5-4
D: -
J: TRBJ2-7
length: 13
size: -

DNA: TGTGCCAGTAGTATTAACAGGGCCCACGAGCAGTACTTC
CDR3: CASSINRAHEQYF
V: TRBV19
D: -
J: TRBJ2-7
length: 13
size: once

DNA: TGTGCCAGCAGCGTAGGGGACAGGGGCCCGGCCGAGCAGTACTTC
CDR3: CASSVGDRGPAEQYF
V: TRBV9
D: TRBD1
J: TRBJ2-7
length: 15
size: -

DNA: TGTGCCAGCAGCGGAGACAGGAATACAGATACGCAGTATTTT
CDR3: CASSGDRNTDTQYF
V: TRBV11-1
D: -
J: TRBJ2-3
length: 14
size: -

DNA: TGTGCCTGGAGTGTATATGCGTCTGGGGAGCTGTTTTTT
CDR3: CAWSVYASGELFF
V: TRBV30
D: -
J: TRBJ2-2
length: 13
size: -

DNA: TGCAGCGTTGAAAAAAGCGGGAGCTCCTACGAGCAGTACTTC
CDR3: CSVEKSGSSYEQYF
V: TRBV29-1
D: TRBD2
J: TRBJ2-7
length: 14
size: -

DNA: TGCGCCAGCAGTGATTCTTATAGGGGCGCAGGGGTTAGCTACACCTTC
CDR3: CASSDSYRGAGVSYTF
V: TRBV10-2
D: -
J: TRBJ1-2
length: 16
size: -

DNA: TGTGCCAGTAGCCCCGGGCCAGCGGGAGGATACTACTCCTACGAGCAGTACTTC
CDR3: CASSPGPAGGYYSYEQYF
V: TRBV19
D: TRBD2
J: TRBJ2-7
length: 18
size: -

DNA: TGTGCCAGCGCCAGGGGGCACGGCACTGAAGCTTTCTTT
CDR3: CASARGHGTEAFF
V: TRBV14
D: TRBD1
J: TRBJ1-1
length: 13
size: few

DNA: TGTGCCAGCAGCCCACCGGAGAATGTTTGGGAAGGGCAGTTCTTC
CDR3: CASSPPENVWEGQFF
V: TRBV9
D: -
J: TRBJ2-1
length: 15
size: -

DNA: TGTGCCTGGAACCCAGGCGCCTCTGGAAACACCATATATTTT
CDR3: CAWNPGASGNTIYF
V: TRBV30
D: -
J: TRBJ1-3
length: 14
size: -

DNA: TGTGCCAGCAGCTCCGGGAGGCCGGTGGCTTTCTTT
CDR3: CASSSGRPVAFF
V: TRBV5-6
D: -
J: TRBJ1-1
length: 12
size: -

DNA: TGTGCCAGCAGCCCCCCGGCGGCTTACTATGGCTACACCTTC
CDR3: CASSPPAAYYGYTF
V: TRBV7-2
D: -
J: TRBJ1-2
length: 14
size: -

DNA: TGTGCCAGTAGTATCAGGGAAGAGTCTCCAGAGACCCAGTACTTC
CDR3: CASSIREESPETQYF
V: TRBV19
D: -
J: TRBJ2-5
length: 15
size: -

DNA: TGTGCCAGCAGCTTACTCCGTGGGCACAACACTGAAGCTTTCTTT
CDR3: CASSLLRGHNTEAFF
V: TRBV7-9
D: -
J: TRBJ1-1
length: 15
size: -

DNA: TGCGCCAGCAGCCGGGGGACAGCCCTCCCCGGGGAGCTGTTTTTT
CDR3: CASSRGTALPGELFF
V: TRBV4-1
D: TRBD1
J: TRBJ2-2
length: 15
size: -

DNA: TGTGCCAGCAGAGGACGGGGGCACCAAGAGACCCAGTACTTC
CDR3: CASRGRGHQETQYF
V: TRBV7-9
D: -
J: TRBJ2-5
length: 14
size: -

DNA: TGCGCCAGCAGCTCCCTAGCGGGAGGGCAAGAGCAGTACTTC
CDR3: CASSSLAGGQEQYF
V: TRBV4-1
D: TRBD2
J: TRBJ2-7
length: 14
size: once